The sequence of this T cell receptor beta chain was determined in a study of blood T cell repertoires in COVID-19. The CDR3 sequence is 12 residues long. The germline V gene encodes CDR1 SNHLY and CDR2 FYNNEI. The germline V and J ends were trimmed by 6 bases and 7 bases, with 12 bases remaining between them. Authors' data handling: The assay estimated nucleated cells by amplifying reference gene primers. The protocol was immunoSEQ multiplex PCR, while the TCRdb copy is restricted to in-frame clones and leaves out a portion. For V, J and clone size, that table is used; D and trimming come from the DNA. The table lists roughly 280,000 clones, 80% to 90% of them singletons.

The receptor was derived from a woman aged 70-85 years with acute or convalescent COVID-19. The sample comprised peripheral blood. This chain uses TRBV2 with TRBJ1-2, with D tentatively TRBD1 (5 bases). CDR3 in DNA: TGTGCCAGCAGGCGGCAGGGAGGTGGCTACACCTTC. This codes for CASRRQGGGYTF. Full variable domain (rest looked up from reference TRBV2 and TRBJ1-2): EPEVTQTPSHQVTQMGQEVILRCVPISNHLYFYWYRQILGQKVEFLVSFYNNEISEKSEIFDDQFSVERPDGSNFTLKIRSTKLEDSAMYFCASRRQGGGYTFGSGTRLTVV.